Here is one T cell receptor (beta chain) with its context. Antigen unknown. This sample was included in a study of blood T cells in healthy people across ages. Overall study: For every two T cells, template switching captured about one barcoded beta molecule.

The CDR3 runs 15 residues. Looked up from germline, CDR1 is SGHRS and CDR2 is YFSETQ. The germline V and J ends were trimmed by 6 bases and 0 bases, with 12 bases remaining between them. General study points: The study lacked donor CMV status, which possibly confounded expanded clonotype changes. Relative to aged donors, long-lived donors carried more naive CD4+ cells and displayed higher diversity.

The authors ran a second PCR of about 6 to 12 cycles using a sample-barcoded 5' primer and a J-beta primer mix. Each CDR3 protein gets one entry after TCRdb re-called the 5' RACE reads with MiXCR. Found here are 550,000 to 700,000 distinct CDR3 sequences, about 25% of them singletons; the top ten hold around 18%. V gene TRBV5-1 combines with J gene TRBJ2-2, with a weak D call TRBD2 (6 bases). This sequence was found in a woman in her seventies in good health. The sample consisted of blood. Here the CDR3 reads CASMWEETNTGELFF. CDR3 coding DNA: TGCGCCAGCATGTGGGAGGAAACGAACACCGGGGAGCTGTTTTTT.